The clone carrying this TCR beta chain was seen many times. Germline trimming cut 2 bases from V and 14 bases from J; bases unmatched to any gene: 13. CDR1 MNHNS and CDR2 SASEGT come from the germline V gene. This CDR3 has 14 residues. This record comes from a study of naive and memory T cell subsets. The SP2 primer and nested alpha and beta constant region primers amplified ligated cDNA in four rounds. TCRdb reprocessed the UMI-ligation and nested PCR reads via MiXCR and lists one record per CDR3 protein. The table shows some 30,000 distinct CDR3 sequences, with roughly 6.6% occurring only once. Treatment of the sample: skin biopsy from PPD injection site in Mantoux-positive individual. The library had UMIs added by 3' ligation of an oligonucleotide to TCR cDNA. Reverse transcription used DNase-treated unsorted total RNA, aiming for about 1 to 1000 ng.

This TCR derives from an adult in good health. This specimen was skin, taken from a tuberculin skin test site. The V call is TRBV6-1, the J call TRBJ1-1; TRBD1 agrees at 8 bases. CDR3 protein: CASSESGAGTGSFF. Here the CDR3 DNA reads TGTGCCAGCAGTGAATCTGGCGCCGGGACAGGTTCCTTCTTT.